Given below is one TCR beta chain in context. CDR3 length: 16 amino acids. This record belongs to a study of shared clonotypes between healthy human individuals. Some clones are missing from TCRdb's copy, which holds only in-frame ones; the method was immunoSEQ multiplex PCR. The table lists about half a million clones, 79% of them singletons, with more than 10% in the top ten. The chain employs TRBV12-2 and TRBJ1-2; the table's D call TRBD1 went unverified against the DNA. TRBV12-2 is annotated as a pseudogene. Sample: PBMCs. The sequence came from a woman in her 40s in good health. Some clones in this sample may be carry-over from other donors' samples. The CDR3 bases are TGTGCAAGGGGGCAGGTACAGGGCCGAAGCGACTATGGCTACACCTTC. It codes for CARGQVQGRSDYGYTF.